This T cell receptor (beta chain) is drawn from a study of T cell clonality in common variable immunodeficiency. Findings and caveats of the study: Fewer deletions and N-nucleotide insertions were reportedly seen in common variable immunodeficiency TCR beta sequences.

This clone was seen many times. Its target is not known. From the germline J gene comes the end of the CDR3, since the read stops 3 residues before it. This CDR3 comprises 16 residues. Germline CDR1 reads SGDLS; CDR2 reads YYNGEE. V lost 1 base, J lost 5 bases, and 7 bases stayed unmatched. Measured with immunoSEQ multiplex PCR; TCRdb has only the in-frame clones, and not every one. The specimen has just over 20,000 clones, none found just once. The TCR originated in a human donor with common variable immunodeficiency. This chain connects TRBV9 to TRBJ2-5, with TRBD1 identical over 11 bases. Material: peripheral blood mononuclear cells. The DNA read from the CDR3 is TGTGCCAGCAGCGTATACGGACAGGGGGCATTGGAGACC. Its protein product is CASSVYGQGALET. The CDR3 as a whole reads CASSVYGQGALETQYF.